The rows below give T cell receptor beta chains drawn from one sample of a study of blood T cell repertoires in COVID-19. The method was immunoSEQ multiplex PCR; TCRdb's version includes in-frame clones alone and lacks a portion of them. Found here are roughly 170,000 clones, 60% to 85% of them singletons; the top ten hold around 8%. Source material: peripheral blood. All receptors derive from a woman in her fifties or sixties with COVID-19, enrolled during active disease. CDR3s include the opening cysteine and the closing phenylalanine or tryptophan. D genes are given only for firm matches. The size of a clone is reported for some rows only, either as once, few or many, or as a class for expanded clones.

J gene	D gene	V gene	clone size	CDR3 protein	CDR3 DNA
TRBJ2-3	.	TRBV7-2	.	CASSEAHRSTDTQYF	TGTGCCAGCAGCGAGGCCCATCGAAGCACAGATACGCAGTATTTT
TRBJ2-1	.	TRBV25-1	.	CASSVAVSNEQFF	TGTGCCAGCAGTGTGGCAGTCAGCAATGAGCAGTTCTTC
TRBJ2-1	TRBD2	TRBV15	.	CATSREGLASNEQFF	TGTGCCACCAGCAGAGAAGGACTAGCGTCCAATGAGCAGTTCTTC
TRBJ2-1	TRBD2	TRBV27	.	CASSLFTLAGGNEQFF	TGTGCCAGCAGTTTATTTACTCTAGCGGGCGGCAATGAGCAGTTCTTC
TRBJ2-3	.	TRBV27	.	CASSPVDWGPMDTQYF	TGTGCCAGCAGTCCCGTGGATTGGGGGCCGATGGATACGCAGTATTTT
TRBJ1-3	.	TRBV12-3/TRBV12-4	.	CASSPRGNTIYF	TGTGCCAGCAGTCCCAGGGGAAACACCATATATTTT
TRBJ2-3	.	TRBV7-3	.	CASSRGGSDTQYF	TGTGCCAGCAGCCGAGGGGGATCAGATACGCAGTATTTT
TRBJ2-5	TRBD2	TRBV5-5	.	CASRAGLTKETQYF	TGTGCCAGCAGGGCGGGACTAACAAAAGAGACCCAGTACTTC
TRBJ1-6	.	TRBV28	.	CAAGRLLGAYNSPLHF	TGTGCCGCGGGACGCCTGCTAGGGGCCTATAATTCACCCCTCCACTTT
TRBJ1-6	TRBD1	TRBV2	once	CASRPRQGAGSPLHF	TGTGCCAGCAGACCTAGACAGGGAGCGGGTTCACCCCTCCACTTT
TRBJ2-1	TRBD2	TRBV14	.	CASSRLAGGINEQFF	TGTGCCAGCAGCCGACTAGCGGGAGGTATTAATGAGCAGTTCTTC
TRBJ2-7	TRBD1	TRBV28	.	CASRDRGNYEQYF	TGTGCCAGCAGGGACAGGGGAAACTACGAGCAGTACTTC
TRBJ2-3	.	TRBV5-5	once	CASSLGGGISTDTQYF	TGTGCCAGCAGCTTGGGCGGGGGCATCAGCACAGATACGCAGTATTTT
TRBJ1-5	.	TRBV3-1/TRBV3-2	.	CASGSRFGNQPQHF	TGTGCCAGCGGTTCGCGATTTGGCAATCAGCCCCAGCATTTT
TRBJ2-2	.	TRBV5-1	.	CASSLMAAGTGELFF	TGCGCCAGCAGCTTGATGGCGGCGGGGACCGGGGAGCTGTTTTTT
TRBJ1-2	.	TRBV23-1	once	CASRRSEGSSAF	TGCGCCAGCAGGAGGAGCGAAGGGAGTTCCGCCTTC
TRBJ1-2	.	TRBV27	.	CASSSGLGGYTF	TGTGCCAGCAGTTCAGGGTTAGGAGGCTACACCTTC
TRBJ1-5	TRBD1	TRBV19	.	CASRTGTASNQPQHF	TGTGCCAGTAGAACGGGGACAGCCAGCAATCAGCCCCAGCATTTT
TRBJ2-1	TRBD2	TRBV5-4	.	CASSLNGGAGDNEQFF	TGTGCCAGCAGCTTAAACGGGGGGGCCGGGGACAATGAGCAGTTCTTC
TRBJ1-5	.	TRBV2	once	CASSDLRSNQPQHF	TGTGCCAGCAGTGATCTTCGGTCTAATCAGCCCCAGCATTTT
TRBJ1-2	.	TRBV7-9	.	CASSLGKGAGGYTF	TGTGCCAGCAGCTTAGGGAAGGGCGCGGGTGGCTACACCTTC
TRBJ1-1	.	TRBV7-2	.	CASSLVTRTVGLNTEAFF	TGTGCCAGCAGCTTAGTGACCCGGACTGTTGGGCTGAACACTGAAGCTTTCTTT
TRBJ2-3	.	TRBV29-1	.	CSVRDRDTDTQYF	TGCAGCGTGCGGGACAGAGACACAGATACGCAGTATTTT
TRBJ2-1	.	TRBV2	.	CASSLASYNEQFF	TGTGCCAGCAGTTTAGCGTCCTACAATGAGCAGTTCTTC
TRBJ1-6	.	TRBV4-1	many	CASSQEARPNNSPLHF	TGCGCCAGCAGCCAAGAGGCCCGCCCAAATAATTCACCCCTCCACTTT
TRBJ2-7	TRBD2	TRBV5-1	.	CASSPGTSGRNEQYF	TGCGCCAGCAGCCCTGGGACTAGCGGGAGGAACGAGCAGTACTTC
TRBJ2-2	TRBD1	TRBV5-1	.	CASSPGTGRQRLAGELFF	TGCGCCAGCAGCCCGGGGACAGGGAGACAGAGGTTGGCCGGGGAGCTGTTTTTT
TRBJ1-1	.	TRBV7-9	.	CASSPDSNTEAFF	TGTGCCAGCAGCCCCGACAGCAACACTGAAGCTTTCTTT
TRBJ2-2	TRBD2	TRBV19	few	CASTGEGRRYTGELFF	TGTGCCAGTACGGGGGAGGGCCGCAGGTACACCGGGGAGCTGTTTTTT
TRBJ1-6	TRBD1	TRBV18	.	CASSQTKGQGNYNSPLHF	TGTGCCAGCTCACAAACAAAGGGACAGGGAAACTATAATTCACCCCTCCACTTT
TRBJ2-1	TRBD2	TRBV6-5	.	CASEGLAGANEQFF	TGTGCCAGCGAAGGACTAGCGGGAGCCAATGAGCAGTTCTTC
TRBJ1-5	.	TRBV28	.	CASSLHGSNQPQHF	TGTGCCAGCAGTTTACACGGGAGCAATCAGCCCCAGCATTTT
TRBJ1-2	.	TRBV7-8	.	CASSTGLGYGYTF	TGTGCCAGCAGCACAGGGCTAGGCTATGGCTACACCTTC
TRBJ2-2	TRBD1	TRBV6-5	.	CASGTGNTGELFF	TGTGCCAGCGGGACAGGGAACACCGGGGAGCTGTTTTTT
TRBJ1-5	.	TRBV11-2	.	CASSLAVTNQPQHF	TGTGCCAGCAGCTTAGCAGTCACGAATCAGCCCCAGCATTTT